This TCR beta chain was captured by sequencing in a study of blood T cell repertoires in COVID-19. Across the study: Sample material is recorded as cDNA or gDNA derived from T cells, B-cell-depleted T cells, or PBMCs.

The table came from immunoSEQ multiplex PCR; TCRdb's copy has only in-frame clones and leaves some out. This sample carries about 110,000 clones, roughly 80% of them seen once, and the ten largest clones take 14%. The CDR3 runs to 14 residues. Germline assignment: CDR1 MNHNS and CDR2 SASEGT. Trimming took off 3 bases at V and 0 bases at J, with 6 bases between the two ends. The V and J genes are TRBV6-1 and TRBJ2-1; D remains ambiguous. The receptor comes from a woman in her sixties or seventies with acute or convalescent COVID-19. What was sequenced was peripheral blood. This CDR3 reads CASSEFSSYNEQFF. CDR3 in DNA: TGTGCCAGCAGTGAGTTCAGCTCCTACAATGAGCAGTTCTTC.